Presented here are 17 T cell receptor beta chains from one specimen sequenced in a study of CD8+ T cells in alopecia areata. Sequencing templates came from extracted RNA that was reverse transcribed into cDNA. Measured with immunoSEQ multiplex PCR; TCRdb has only the in-frame clones, and not every one. The table records 95,000 to 110,000 clones, 80% to 85% of them present only once. Treatment: oral pan-JAK inhibitor, 5-10 mg twice daily. This material consisted of CD8+ T cells sorted from blood, taken at week 24, from a patient treated with tofacitinib. The receptors here all came from a human donor with alopecia areata.

This chain uses TRBV5-4 with TRBJ1-1; 8 bases are shared with TRBD1. The V segment lost 0 bases and the J segment 3 bases; nucleotides outside the gene matches: 1. This CDR3 region has 14 residues. Germline CDR1 SGHNT, CDR2 YYREEE (reference sequence). The DNA for the CDR3 is TGTGCCAGCAGCTTGGACAGGGGGGACACTGAAGCTTTCTTT. This encodes CASSLDRGDTEAFF.

J is TRBJ1-1 and V is TRBV7-2, with D uncertain. The CDR3 is made up of 14 amino acids. Germline CDR1 is SGHTA and CDR2 is FQGNSA. Trimming shortened V by 3 bases and J by 5 bases, and 13 bases separated the two germline ends. The CDR3 protein is CASSFNTPITEAFF. The CDR3 bases are TGTGCCAGCAGCTTTAACACTCCGATTACTGAAGCTTTCTTT.

This chain's CDR3 is CASFASSGGAYNEQFF. As DNA, the CDR3 is TGTGCCAGCTTTGCCTCTAGCGGGGGGGCTTACAATGAGCAGTTCTTC. The gene calls are TRBV2 and TRBJ2-1, with 12 bases that match TRBD2. Losses at the gene ends were 8 bases for V and 4 bases for J; bases not matched to a gene: 9. This CDR3 contains 16 residues. Germline V gene data show CDR1 as SNHLY and CDR2 as FYNNEI.

This chain links TRBV11-2 with TRBJ2-3; tentatively, D is TRBD2 (7 bases). The CDR3 has 15 residues. In germline, CDR1 is SGHAT, CDR2 FQNNGV. Between the trimmed V and J ends, which lost 5 bases and 2 bases, there was a span of 14 bases. In DNA form, the CDR3 reads TGTGCCAGCAGCAAGGGGGGGACCTTCACAGATACGCAGTATTTT. Its protein is CASSKGGTFTDTQYF.

The J gene is TRBJ2-3, the V gene TRBV7-2; unclear D gene. CDR1 SGHTA and CDR2 FQGNSA come from the germline V gene. This CDR3 contains 16 residues. The germline V and J ends were trimmed by 0 bases and 2 bases, with 12 bases remaining between them. The CDR3: CASSLALRSLTDTQYF. As DNA, the CDR3 is TGTGCCAGCAGCTTAGCGTTGAGGAGCCTCACAGATACGCAGTATTTT.

This rearrangement joins TRBV21-1 to TRBJ1-2; the tabulated D call, TRBD1, remains unverified against the DNA. TRBV21-1 is described as a pseudogene. The CDR3 length is 14 residues. The CDR3: CASSQGAGNYGYTF. DNA of the CDR3: TGTGCCAGCAGTCAGGGGGCAGGGAACTATGGCTACACCTTC.

The chain combines TRBV5-1 with TRBJ2-3; maybe TRBD2 (6 bases). The CDR3 has 15 amino acids. Germline values: CDR1 SGHRS, CDR2 YFSETQ. Trimming stripped 0 bases from V and 0 bases from J, with 8 bases between. This CDR3 is CASSLAAGSTDTQYF. The CDR3 DNA follows: TGCGCCAGCAGCTTGGCGGCGGGAAGCACAGATACGCAGTATTTT.

V usage is TRBV15 and J usage is TRBJ1-6, with 10 bases fitting TRBD1. The germline V gene has CDR1 LNHNV and CDR2 YYDKDF (reference sequence). CDR3 length: 17 residues. The J segment lost 8 bases and the V segment lost 1 base, leaving 8 bases of the junction unmatched. Here the CDR3 reads CATSRVDRGLGDSPLHF. CDR3 nucleotides: TGTGCCACCAGCAGAGTAGACAGGGGGCTCGGAGATTCACCCCTCCACTTT.

This chain links TRBV4-1 with TRBJ2-1, with a weak D call TRBD2 (6 bases). The germline V and J ends were trimmed by 2 bases and 12 bases, with 20 bases remaining between them. The CDR3 is made up of 15 amino acids. Germline V CDR1 and CDR2: MGHRA, YSYEKL. CDR3 nucleotide sequence: TGCGCCAGCAGCCAACAATCCGGGACTCCAATTCCGCAGTTCTTC. Residues: CASSQQSGTPIPQFF.

The rearrangement joins TRBV25-1 to TRBJ2-1; D is perhaps TRBD2 (6 bases). This CDR3 region has 15 residues. V was trimmed by 6 bases and J by 5 bases, leaving 17 bases between them. The germline gives CDR1 MGHDK, CDR2 SYGVNS. The CDR3 nucleotides read TGTGCCAGCAGCCCCTATGCGGGGACCGACAATGAGCAGTTCTTC. The encoded protein is CASSPYAGTDNEQFF.

This rearrangement joins TRBV6-1 to TRBJ2-5; possible D gene TRBD1, 5 bases. Germline-derived CDR1 and CDR2 are MNHNS and SASEGT. V lost 2 bases and J 5 bases, leaving 9 bases between the germline ends. CDR3 length: 13 amino acids. CDR3 region: CASSEWPGETQYF. DNA of the CDR3: TGTGCCAGCAGTGAATGGCCAGGGGAGACCCAGTACTTC.

CDR3 DNA: TGTGCCAGCAGCTTACTAGCCTACGAGCAGTACTTC. This codes for CASSLLAYEQYF. This chain joins TRBV5-6 and TRBJ2-7, with D perhaps matching TRBD2 (5 bases). Trimming stripped 2 bases from V and 2 bases from J, with 5 bases between. Per the germline V gene, CDR1 is SGHDT and CDR2 is YYEEEE. The CDR3 length is 12 residues.

This sequence joins TRBV29-1 and TRBJ2-3, with TRBD2 matching over 14 bases. V was clipped by 4 bases and J by 6 bases; unmatched bases: 9. Germline V CDR1 and CDR2: SQVTM, ANQGSEA. The CDR3 has 16 amino acids. The CDR3, as DNA: TGCAGCGTTGTAGGACTAGCGGGGGGCCTGGGGGATACGCAGTATTTT. This codes for CSVVGLAGGLGDTQYF.

V usage is TRBV2 and J usage is TRBJ2-3; TRBD2 is a possible D gene (5 bases). In germline, CDR1 is SNHLY, CDR2 FYNNEI. Trimming cost V 4 bases and J 1 base, with 15 bases left between them. This CDR3 is 16 amino acids long. The CDR3 sequence is CASSAVGAFGTDTQYF. The CDR3 nucleotides read TGTGCCAGCAGTGCCGTGGGAGCCTTTGGCACAGATACGCAGTATTTT. Full variable domain (rest looked up from reference TRBV2 and TRBJ2-3): EPEVTQTPSHQVTQMGQEVILRCVPISNHLYFYWYRQILGQKVEFLVSFYNNEISEKSEIFDDQFSVERPDGSNFTLKIRSTKLEDSAMYFCASSAVGAFGTDTQYFGPGTRLTVL.

On this clone itself: This sample includes further DNA sequences coding for the same CDR3. The rearrangement links TRBV5-4 to TRBJ2-7, with 7 positions matching TRBD1. The CDR3 length is 14 residues. The germline CDR1 and CDR2 sequences are SGHNT and YYREEE (reference sequence). V was clipped by 0 bases and J by 0 bases; unmatched bases: 0. The DNA for the CDR3 is TGTGCCAGCAGCTTGGGACAGGGCTCCTACGAGCAGTACTTC. Its translation: CASSLGQGSYEQYF.

In its sample, this clone ranks as large. This sequence joins TRBV7-9 and TRBJ1-1; 8 positions agree with TRBD1. After removal of 5 bases from V and 1 base from J, the junction contained 6 bases not matched to a gene. This CDR3 has 15 residues. CDR1 is SEHNR and CDR2 is FQNEAQ in the germline V gene (reference sequence). The CDR3 loop reads CASSHPRGQNTEAFF. The DNA for the CDR3 is TGTGCCAGCAGCCACCCCAGGGGGCAGAACACTGAAGCTTTCTTT. Full variable domain (rest looked up from reference TRBV7-9 and TRBJ1-1): DTGVSQNPRHKITKRGQNVTFRCDPISEHNRLYWYRQTLGQGPEFLTYFQNEAQLEKSRLLSDRFSAERPKGSFSTLEIQRTEQGDSAMYLCASSHPRGQNTEAFFGQGTRLTVV.

This chain joins TRBV4-2 and TRBJ2-3, with D perhaps matching TRBD2 (5 bases). There are 15 residues in the CDR3. Germline V gene sequence: CDR1 LGHNA, CDR2 YNFKEQ. Deletions cut 8 bases from V and 2 bases from J, with 17 bases between. This CDR3 is CASRRTEDITDTQYF. In DNA, the CDR3 is TGTGCCAGCCGCCGGACGGAGGATATCACAGATACGCAGTATTTT.